This T cell receptor beta chain derives from a study of identical twins. General study points: Fewer insertions marked abundant cord blood beta clonotypes; young adult naive trended weakly, memory not at all.

The table lists this clonotype with a few counts. Its antigen is still unknown. MiXCR, applied by TCRdb to the 5' RACE reads, yields one record per CDR3 protein. The data contain some 460,000 distinct CDR3 sequences, 12% to 15% of them singletons. V was shortened by 4 bases and J by 5 bases, with 17 bases between the two germline ends. CDR1 and CDR2 from the germline V gene are MDHEN and SYDVKM. The CDR3 spans 16 residues. The sample was also reused in another study, on yellow fever vaccine responses in identical twins.

This clonotype was obtained from a woman under 30 in good health. The sample was CD4+ T cells sorted from blood. The rearrangement uses TRBV28 and TRBJ2-2; TRBD2 is a possible D gene (5 bases). The CDR3 spells CASSSEGRPGTGELFF. The DNA for the CDR3 is TGTGCCAGCAGTTCGGAAGGTCGACCGGGGACCGGGGAGCTGTTTTTT.